These 27 T cell receptor beta chains came from one sample sequenced in a study of CD8+CD57+ T cells in acquired aplastic anemia. Investigators profiled TCR beta VDJ and CDR3 from genomic DNA template. TCRdb re-called the reads through MiXCR, storing one row per CDR3 protein. The sample yields 400,000 to 450,000 distinct CDR3 sequences, under 80% seen once. Sequencing input: sorted CD4+, CD8+, or CD8+CD57+ T cells (not recorded which) from PBMCs. The receptors were sampled from a human donor in good health, serving as a control.

As concerns this clonotype: This is likely a read error, given that the CDR3 carries no conserved phenylalanine or tryptophan at its end. The DNA is left out, because the CDR3 cannot be placed on it with certainty; the CDR3 is given as TCRdb lists it. The chain uses TRBV7-2 and TRBJ1-5; the table's D call TRBD1 went unverified against the DNA. The CDR3 spans 13 amino acids, including both terminal residues. Germline V gene lookup returns CDR1 SGHTA and CDR2 FQGNSA. CDR3 sequence: CASSWTGDSNQPQ.

This clonotype was observed at least ten times. The rearrangement links TRBV6-2 or TRBV6-3 to TRBJ1-6; D call uncertain. The CDR3 totals 14 residues. Germline values: CDR1 MNHEY, CDR2 SVGEGT. Trimming removed 4 bases from V and 10 bases from J, with 14 bases in between. CDR3 protein: CASSWPDGKSPLHF. For the CDR3, the DNA is TGTGCCAGCAGTTGGCCCGACGGAAAATCACCCCTCCACTTT.

The chain joins TRBV20-1 to TRBJ2-5, with a possible D match to TRBD2 (6 bases). This CDR3 contains 12 residues. Germline CDR1 is DFQATT and CDR2 is SNEGSKA (reference sequence). Trimming removed 2 bases at V and 12 bases at J, with 16 bases between. The CDR3 spells CSARPGLAPEYF. The CDR3 DNA sequence: TGCAGTGCTAGACCTGGCCTAGCGCCGGAGTACTTC.

With respect to this clonotype: The junction departs from the called germline gene at one end, perhaps through a read error. This chain joins TRBV9 and TRBJ2-7, with D possibly being TRBD2 (7 bases). From germline, CDR1 is SGDLS and CDR2 YYNGEE. This CDR3 comprises 16 residues. The CDR3 nucleotides are TGTGCCACCAGCCTAGCGGTCAGGGGATACTCCTACGAGCAGTACTTC. This translates into CATSLAVRGYSYEQYF.

This clonotype has at least ten counts. The V gene is TRBV20-1, the J gene TRBJ2-3; 9 bases line up with TRBD2. The CDR3 is 16 residues long. Germline values: CDR1 DFQATT, CDR2 SNEGSKA (reference sequence). J lost 4 bases, V lost 3 bases, and 11 bases had no gene match. In DNA, the CDR3 is TGCAGTGCTAGTTCGCCAGCGGGGGGCAACCCAGATACGCAGTATTTT. Translation: CSASSPAGGNPDTQYF.

The chain employs TRBV6-6 and TRBJ1-5, with D maybe TRBD1 (6 bases). The CDR3 totals 15 residues. Looked up from germline, CDR1 is MNHNY and CDR2 is SVGAGI (reference sequence). V lost 2 bases, J lost 7 bases, and 15 bases lay in between. In nucleotides, the CDR3 is TGTGCCAGCAGTTACAGGGCAGGGGACCGGCAGCCCCAGCATTTT. It specifies CASSYRAGDRQPQHF.

The V and J genes are TRBV7-8 and TRBJ1-2; D uncertain. The germline CDR1 and CDR2 sequences are SGHVS and FQNEAQ. This CDR3 has 15 residues. Trimming removed 0 bases at V and 13 bases at J, with 21 bases between. CDR3 nucleotide sequence: TGTGCCAGCAGCTTAGCACTGGCCTACGAGCAGTACTTCACCTTC. Translated: CASSLALAYEQYFTF.

This clonotype occurred many times. The chain carries TRBV18 and TRBJ2-7; 7 bases fit TRBD1. Germline lookup yields CDR1 KGHSH and CDR2 LQKENI. The junction had 3 bases not matched to a gene; V was cut back by 4 bases and J by 3 bases. The CDR3 sequence is 13 residues long. Written as DNA, the CDR3 is TGTGCCAGCTCACTGACAGGGAACTACGAGCAGTACTTC. Its translation: CASSLTGNYEQYF.

With respect to this clonotype: At one of its ends the junction is not consistent with the germline gene, which may arise from a read error. The chain employs TRBV7-9 and TRBJ1-3, with D possibly matching TRBD1 (5 bases). The length of the CDR3 is 14 residues. CDR1 and CDR2 (germline): SEHNR, FQNEAQ (reference sequence). CDR3 residues: CASSDSPTHHTIWF. CDR3 coding DNA: TGTGCCAGCAGTGACAGCCCGACTCACCATACAATTTGGTTT.

The V call is TRBV19, the J call TRBJ1-2; TRBD1 matches at 10 bases. In germline, CDR1 is LNHDA, CDR2 SQIVND (reference sequence). The CDR3 runs to 14 residues. J gave up 7 bases and V 8 bases, and 10 bases lay outside the gene matches. The CDR3 DNA reads TGTGCCAGTGGACGACAGGGGGCCAAGGGTGGCTACACCTTC. Encoded protein: CASGRQGAKGGYTF.

Note on this clonotype: The CDR3 end shows no conserved phenylalanine or tryptophan, and so a read error is likely. Because the CDR3's place on the DNA is in doubt, the DNA is left out and the CDR3 is given as listed by TCRdb. V is TRBV7-9 and J is TRBJ1-6. The CDR3 extends over 12 residues, inclusive of both ends. Germline V gene lookup returns CDR1 SEHNR and CDR2 FQNEAQ (reference sequence). The CDR3 region is CASSFTSPHTQY.

This clonotype was counted at least ten times. The chain employs TRBV18 and TRBJ2-5; 9 bases agree with TRBD2. V was clipped by 6 bases and J by 1 base; unmatched bases: 9. The CDR3 length is 16 residues. The germline gives CDR1 KGHSH, CDR2 LQKENI. CDR3 DNA sequence: TGTGCCAGCTCCCTCCTAGCGGGGAACATCCAAGAGACCCAGTACTTC. Translated: CASSLLAGNIQETQYF.

The genes are TRBV24-1 and TRBJ2-3; D ambiguous. V was pared by 1 base and J by 1 base, with 8 bases between. Germline assignment: CDR1 KGHDR and CDR2 SFDVKD. CDR3 length: 15 amino acids. CDR3 nucleotides: TGTGCCACCAGTGATTTAATTAGGGGCACAGATACGCAGTATTTT. It codes for CATSDLIRGTDTQYF.

This clonotype was counted once. The chain has TRBV14 and TRBJ2-5; D not certain. The DNA end is a closer match to TRBJ2-1, so the J assignment may be wrong. The CDR3 is 13 residues long. CDR1 is SGHDN, CDR2 FVKESK, per germline. The CDR3 reads CASSQVLANEQFF. DNA of the CDR3: TGTGCCAGCAGCCAAGTTCTGGCCAATGAGCAGTTCTTC.

The gene calls are TRBV7-6 and TRBJ1-1; D gene ambiguous. Germline assignment: CDR1 SGHVS and CDR2 FNYEAQ. The CDR3 consists of 13 residues. The V gene lost 6 bases and the J gene lost 0 bases, with 8 bases spanning the gap. This CDR3 is CASSQQLNTEAFF. CDR3 DNA: TGTGCCAGCAGTCAGCAGCTGAACACTGAAGCTTTCTTT.

This clonotype was detected a few times. The rearrangement joins TRBV10-3 to TRBJ2-7; 10 bases match TRBD1. Germline loops: CDR1 ENHRY, CDR2 SYGVKD. The trim removed 6 bases at V and 2 bases at J, leaving 7 bases unmatched. The CDR3 is 15 amino acids. The CDR3 sequence is CAISVDRGLAYEQYF. The DNA of the CDR3 is TGTGCCATCAGCGTAGACAGGGGGCTAGCCTACGAGCAGTACTTC.

V and J are TRBV7-3 and TRBJ1-5; a possible D gene is TRBD1 (5 bases). The V end was cut by 2 bases, the J end by 5 bases, with 22 bases between. The CDR3 consists of 18 residues. Per the germline V gene, CDR1 is SGHTA and CDR2 is FQGTGA. CDR3 protein: CASSLGGGRDTKYQPQHF. Here the CDR3 DNA reads TGTGCCAGCAGCTTAGGGGGAGGCAGAGATACGAAGTATCAGCCCCAGCATTTT.

The chain uses TRBV7-9 and TRBJ1-4; the D gene is possibly TRBD1 (6 bases). Trimming took off 5 bases at V and 5 bases at J, with 15 bases between the two ends. The germline V gene has CDR1 SEHNR and CDR2 FQNEAQ (reference sequence). This CDR3 is built from 15 residues. The CDR3 region has the DNA TGTGCCAGCAGCCCCCAACAGGGTAGGAATGAAAAACTGTTTTTT. Its protein is CASSPQQGRNEKLFF.

The chain combines TRBV19 with TRBJ2-5; D is tentatively TRBD1 or TRBD2 (5 bases each). Germline V gene lookup returns CDR1 LNHDA and CDR2 SQIVND (reference sequence). The CDR3 contains 11 residues. The germline V and J ends were trimmed by 9 bases and 5 bases, with 10 bases remaining between them. CDR3 loop: CASGTFETQYF. The CDR3 bases are TGTGCCAGCGGGACGTTTGAGACCCAGTACTTC.

As regards this clonotype: An end of the junction does not agree with germline; a read error may underlie this. V is TRBV19 and J is TRBJ1-2; possible D gene TRBD1, 6 bases. CDR3 size: 14 residues. In germline, CDR1 is LNHDA, CDR2 SQIVND (reference sequence). The CDR3 DNA follows: TGTGCCAGTAGCAAACGCCAGGGGACAAGTGGGCAGTCCTTC. Protein product: CASSKRQGTSGQSF.

The table lists this clonotype with many counts. CDR3 region: CASSRGPGRDTEAFF. CDR3 DNA: TGTGCCAGCAGCCGCGGCCCGGGGAGGGACACTGAAGCTTTCTTT. V gene TRBV5-6 combines with J gene TRBJ1-1; D is ambiguous. V lost 4 bases, J lost 3 bases, and 16 bases lay in between. The CDR3 has 15 residues. The germline V gene encodes CDR1 SGHDT and CDR2 YYEEEE.

A remark on this clonotype: A junction end diverges from the germline sequence, so it may reflect a read error. This chain links TRBV7-7 with TRBJ2-7; D is tentatively TRBD1 or TRBD2 (6 bases each). The CDR3 contains 15 residues. The V gene's germline CDR1 is SSHAT and CDR2 FNYEAQ (reference sequence). CDR3 sequence (DNA): TGTGCTAGCAGCTTAGCGGCAGGGGCTTCCTACGAGCAGTACTTC. Translation: CASSLAAGASYEQYF.

This chain joins TRBV20-1 and TRBJ2-5, with D perhaps matching TRBD1 (5 bases). Germline V gene data show CDR1 as DFQATT and CDR2 as SNEGSKA (reference sequence). The V end lost 1 base, the J end lost 5 bases, and 17 bases lay between the germline ends. The CDR3 is made up of 15 amino acids. CDR3 DNA: TGCAGTGCTAGAGGGCTCAGGGCTAGTTTGGAGACCCAGTACTTC. Translating it yields CSARGLRASLETQYF.

This clonotype was detected a few times. One junction end does not reproduce the germline sequence, and a read error may be involved. The rearrangement joins TRBV10-2 to TRBJ1-2; D is unresolved. The CDR3 covers 15 residues. Germline CDR1 is WSHSY and CDR2 is SAAADI. CDR3 in DNA: TGCGCCAGCACCCCAGGACGGCTAATTAACTATAGCTACACCTTC. It translates to CASTPGRLINYSYTF.

This clonotype has at least ten counts. The rearrangement joins TRBV5-1 to TRBJ1-2; TRBD1 is a possible D gene (5 bases). Germline V gene sequence: CDR1 SGHRS, CDR2 YFSETQ. The CDR3 runs to 14 residues. V was shortened by 4 bases and J by 6 bases, with 16 bases between the two germline ends. CDR3 DNA sequence: TGCGCCAGCAGCCCCCGGGGCAGGGTAGATGGCTACACCTTC. Amino acid sequence: CASSPRGRVDGYTF.

The chain is built from TRBV11-1 and TRBJ2-5; the D call may be TRBD1 or TRBD2 (5 bases each). This CDR3 is built from 17 residues. The germline V gene encodes CDR1 SGHAT and CDR2 FQDESV (reference sequence). Trimming removed 6 bases from V and 2 bases from J, with 22 bases in between. DNA of the CDR3: TGTGCCAGCAGGATCCAAATGTGGGGGATTGGACAAGAGACCCAGTACTTC. Translated: CASRIQMWGIGQETQYF.

This rearrangement joins TRBV5-1 to TRBJ2-5; 8 bases map to TRBD1. Germline V lookup: CDR1 SGHRS, CDR2 YFSETQ. The CDR3 runs to 13 residues. The junction had 3 bases not matched to a gene; V was cut back by 3 bases and J by 5 bases. CDR3 nucleotides: TGCGCCAGCAGCTCCAGGGGGCCTGAGACCCAGTACTTC. This translates into CASSSRGPETQYF. Looking up the rest from reference TRBV5-1 and TRBJ2-5 gives the full variable domain: KAGVTQTPRYLIKTRGQQVTLSCSPISGHRSVSWYQQTPGQGLQFLFEYFSETQRNKGNFPGRFSGRQFSNSRSEMNVSTLELGDSALYLCASSSRGPETQYFGPGTRLLVL.